This T cell receptor beta chain was captured in a study of blood T cell repertoires in COVID-19 (dated by TCRdb to the early 2020s). Broadly, across the study: Collaborator samples came from the United States, Italy and Spain and covered acute and convalescent phases of COVID-19. The material from the prospective study consisted of cDNA or gDNA derived from T cells, B-cell-depleted T cells, or PBMCs. Subjects who had been exposed to COVID-19, were actively infected with it, or had recovered from it provided the deeply sampled blood TCRbeta repertoires that made up the dataset. The repertoires were released in a freely available public database intended as a resource for research on the immune response to SARS-CoV-2. The samples were drawn from two sources: the first 160 participants of the ongoing ImmuneRACE study, and fewer than 1,500 subjects contributed by 6 global collaborators. Sample metadata almost always included a de-identified subject ID, COVID-19 status, age in years and sex. Where available, HLA class I and class II types were obtained from metadata supplied by the sample provider rather than from assay-based typing. The paper's findings and limits, for the study overall: The quantity of clinical and demographic metadata differed by source and by participant and was supplied without curation.

About this clone itself: Its antigen is unknown. No much larger clone exists at a distance of one base, and base qualities are not known.

V is trimmed back by 0 bases and J by 10 bases, and the junction contains 8 bases that no gene match accounts for. According to the germline V gene, CDR1 reads SGDLS and CDR2 reads YYNGEE. The cysteine opens and the phenylalanine closes a CDR3 of 15 amino acids. The sequence is cut down to CDR3 DNA, 45 bases in frame from base 1. Participants in the prospective study were enrolled through a virtual design, were aged roughly 18 to 100 years, and lived in 24 United States geographic areas. In the prospective study, cohorts were assigned on the basis of participant-reported clinical history obtained from a screening survey and a study questionnaire. In the prospective study, whole blood, serum and a nasopharyngeal or oropharyngeal swab were collected from each participant by mobile phlebotomists. Over an approximately two-month period, participants in the prospective study had the option of providing additional blood draws and questionnaires. Blood samples from the prospective study were shipped frozen or at room temperature prior to DNA extraction.

The immunoSEQ Assay, a bias-controlled multiplex PCR, was used to amplify TCRbeta CDR3 regions from genomic DNA. In the authors' own workflow: The number of nucleated cells in each sample was estimated from the amplification of reference gene primers within the assay. To quantify the absolute abundance of each unique TCRbeta CDR3 rearrangement, sequence reads were collapsed and filtered. Productive Simpson clonality was computed per sample as the square root of Simpson's diversity index over productive rearrangements. The table was pulled from immuneACCESS by TCRdb, which kept in-frame rearrangements only. Such tables lose some clones; where checked, under half of the loss comes from unresolved V genes, and the rest has no known cause. Clonal size and the V and J genes are those of that table, whereas D and trimming came from the DNA. The sample table holds about 360,000 clones, of which roughly 88% were seen once. The ten largest clones capture approximately 2% of the sample.

The rearranged chain carries TRBV9 and TRBJ2-1, with 9 central nucleotides matching TRBD2. The sequence was collected from a woman aged 35 to 49 with acute COVID-19. Sequencing was carried out using PBMCs or T cells enriched from blood (not recorded which). CDR3 region: CASSVEIAGAGEQFF. The DNA sequence follows: TGTGCCAGCAGCGTAGAGATAGCGGGGGCTGGGGAGCAGTTCTTC. With the rest looked up from the reference TRBV9 and TRBJ2-1 genes rather than sequenced, the full variable domain is DSGVTQTPKHLITATGQRVTLRCSPRSGDLSVYWYQQSLDQGLQFLIQYYNGEERAKGNILERFSAQQFPDLHSELNLSSLELGDSALYFCASSVEIAGAGEQFFGPGTRLTVL.